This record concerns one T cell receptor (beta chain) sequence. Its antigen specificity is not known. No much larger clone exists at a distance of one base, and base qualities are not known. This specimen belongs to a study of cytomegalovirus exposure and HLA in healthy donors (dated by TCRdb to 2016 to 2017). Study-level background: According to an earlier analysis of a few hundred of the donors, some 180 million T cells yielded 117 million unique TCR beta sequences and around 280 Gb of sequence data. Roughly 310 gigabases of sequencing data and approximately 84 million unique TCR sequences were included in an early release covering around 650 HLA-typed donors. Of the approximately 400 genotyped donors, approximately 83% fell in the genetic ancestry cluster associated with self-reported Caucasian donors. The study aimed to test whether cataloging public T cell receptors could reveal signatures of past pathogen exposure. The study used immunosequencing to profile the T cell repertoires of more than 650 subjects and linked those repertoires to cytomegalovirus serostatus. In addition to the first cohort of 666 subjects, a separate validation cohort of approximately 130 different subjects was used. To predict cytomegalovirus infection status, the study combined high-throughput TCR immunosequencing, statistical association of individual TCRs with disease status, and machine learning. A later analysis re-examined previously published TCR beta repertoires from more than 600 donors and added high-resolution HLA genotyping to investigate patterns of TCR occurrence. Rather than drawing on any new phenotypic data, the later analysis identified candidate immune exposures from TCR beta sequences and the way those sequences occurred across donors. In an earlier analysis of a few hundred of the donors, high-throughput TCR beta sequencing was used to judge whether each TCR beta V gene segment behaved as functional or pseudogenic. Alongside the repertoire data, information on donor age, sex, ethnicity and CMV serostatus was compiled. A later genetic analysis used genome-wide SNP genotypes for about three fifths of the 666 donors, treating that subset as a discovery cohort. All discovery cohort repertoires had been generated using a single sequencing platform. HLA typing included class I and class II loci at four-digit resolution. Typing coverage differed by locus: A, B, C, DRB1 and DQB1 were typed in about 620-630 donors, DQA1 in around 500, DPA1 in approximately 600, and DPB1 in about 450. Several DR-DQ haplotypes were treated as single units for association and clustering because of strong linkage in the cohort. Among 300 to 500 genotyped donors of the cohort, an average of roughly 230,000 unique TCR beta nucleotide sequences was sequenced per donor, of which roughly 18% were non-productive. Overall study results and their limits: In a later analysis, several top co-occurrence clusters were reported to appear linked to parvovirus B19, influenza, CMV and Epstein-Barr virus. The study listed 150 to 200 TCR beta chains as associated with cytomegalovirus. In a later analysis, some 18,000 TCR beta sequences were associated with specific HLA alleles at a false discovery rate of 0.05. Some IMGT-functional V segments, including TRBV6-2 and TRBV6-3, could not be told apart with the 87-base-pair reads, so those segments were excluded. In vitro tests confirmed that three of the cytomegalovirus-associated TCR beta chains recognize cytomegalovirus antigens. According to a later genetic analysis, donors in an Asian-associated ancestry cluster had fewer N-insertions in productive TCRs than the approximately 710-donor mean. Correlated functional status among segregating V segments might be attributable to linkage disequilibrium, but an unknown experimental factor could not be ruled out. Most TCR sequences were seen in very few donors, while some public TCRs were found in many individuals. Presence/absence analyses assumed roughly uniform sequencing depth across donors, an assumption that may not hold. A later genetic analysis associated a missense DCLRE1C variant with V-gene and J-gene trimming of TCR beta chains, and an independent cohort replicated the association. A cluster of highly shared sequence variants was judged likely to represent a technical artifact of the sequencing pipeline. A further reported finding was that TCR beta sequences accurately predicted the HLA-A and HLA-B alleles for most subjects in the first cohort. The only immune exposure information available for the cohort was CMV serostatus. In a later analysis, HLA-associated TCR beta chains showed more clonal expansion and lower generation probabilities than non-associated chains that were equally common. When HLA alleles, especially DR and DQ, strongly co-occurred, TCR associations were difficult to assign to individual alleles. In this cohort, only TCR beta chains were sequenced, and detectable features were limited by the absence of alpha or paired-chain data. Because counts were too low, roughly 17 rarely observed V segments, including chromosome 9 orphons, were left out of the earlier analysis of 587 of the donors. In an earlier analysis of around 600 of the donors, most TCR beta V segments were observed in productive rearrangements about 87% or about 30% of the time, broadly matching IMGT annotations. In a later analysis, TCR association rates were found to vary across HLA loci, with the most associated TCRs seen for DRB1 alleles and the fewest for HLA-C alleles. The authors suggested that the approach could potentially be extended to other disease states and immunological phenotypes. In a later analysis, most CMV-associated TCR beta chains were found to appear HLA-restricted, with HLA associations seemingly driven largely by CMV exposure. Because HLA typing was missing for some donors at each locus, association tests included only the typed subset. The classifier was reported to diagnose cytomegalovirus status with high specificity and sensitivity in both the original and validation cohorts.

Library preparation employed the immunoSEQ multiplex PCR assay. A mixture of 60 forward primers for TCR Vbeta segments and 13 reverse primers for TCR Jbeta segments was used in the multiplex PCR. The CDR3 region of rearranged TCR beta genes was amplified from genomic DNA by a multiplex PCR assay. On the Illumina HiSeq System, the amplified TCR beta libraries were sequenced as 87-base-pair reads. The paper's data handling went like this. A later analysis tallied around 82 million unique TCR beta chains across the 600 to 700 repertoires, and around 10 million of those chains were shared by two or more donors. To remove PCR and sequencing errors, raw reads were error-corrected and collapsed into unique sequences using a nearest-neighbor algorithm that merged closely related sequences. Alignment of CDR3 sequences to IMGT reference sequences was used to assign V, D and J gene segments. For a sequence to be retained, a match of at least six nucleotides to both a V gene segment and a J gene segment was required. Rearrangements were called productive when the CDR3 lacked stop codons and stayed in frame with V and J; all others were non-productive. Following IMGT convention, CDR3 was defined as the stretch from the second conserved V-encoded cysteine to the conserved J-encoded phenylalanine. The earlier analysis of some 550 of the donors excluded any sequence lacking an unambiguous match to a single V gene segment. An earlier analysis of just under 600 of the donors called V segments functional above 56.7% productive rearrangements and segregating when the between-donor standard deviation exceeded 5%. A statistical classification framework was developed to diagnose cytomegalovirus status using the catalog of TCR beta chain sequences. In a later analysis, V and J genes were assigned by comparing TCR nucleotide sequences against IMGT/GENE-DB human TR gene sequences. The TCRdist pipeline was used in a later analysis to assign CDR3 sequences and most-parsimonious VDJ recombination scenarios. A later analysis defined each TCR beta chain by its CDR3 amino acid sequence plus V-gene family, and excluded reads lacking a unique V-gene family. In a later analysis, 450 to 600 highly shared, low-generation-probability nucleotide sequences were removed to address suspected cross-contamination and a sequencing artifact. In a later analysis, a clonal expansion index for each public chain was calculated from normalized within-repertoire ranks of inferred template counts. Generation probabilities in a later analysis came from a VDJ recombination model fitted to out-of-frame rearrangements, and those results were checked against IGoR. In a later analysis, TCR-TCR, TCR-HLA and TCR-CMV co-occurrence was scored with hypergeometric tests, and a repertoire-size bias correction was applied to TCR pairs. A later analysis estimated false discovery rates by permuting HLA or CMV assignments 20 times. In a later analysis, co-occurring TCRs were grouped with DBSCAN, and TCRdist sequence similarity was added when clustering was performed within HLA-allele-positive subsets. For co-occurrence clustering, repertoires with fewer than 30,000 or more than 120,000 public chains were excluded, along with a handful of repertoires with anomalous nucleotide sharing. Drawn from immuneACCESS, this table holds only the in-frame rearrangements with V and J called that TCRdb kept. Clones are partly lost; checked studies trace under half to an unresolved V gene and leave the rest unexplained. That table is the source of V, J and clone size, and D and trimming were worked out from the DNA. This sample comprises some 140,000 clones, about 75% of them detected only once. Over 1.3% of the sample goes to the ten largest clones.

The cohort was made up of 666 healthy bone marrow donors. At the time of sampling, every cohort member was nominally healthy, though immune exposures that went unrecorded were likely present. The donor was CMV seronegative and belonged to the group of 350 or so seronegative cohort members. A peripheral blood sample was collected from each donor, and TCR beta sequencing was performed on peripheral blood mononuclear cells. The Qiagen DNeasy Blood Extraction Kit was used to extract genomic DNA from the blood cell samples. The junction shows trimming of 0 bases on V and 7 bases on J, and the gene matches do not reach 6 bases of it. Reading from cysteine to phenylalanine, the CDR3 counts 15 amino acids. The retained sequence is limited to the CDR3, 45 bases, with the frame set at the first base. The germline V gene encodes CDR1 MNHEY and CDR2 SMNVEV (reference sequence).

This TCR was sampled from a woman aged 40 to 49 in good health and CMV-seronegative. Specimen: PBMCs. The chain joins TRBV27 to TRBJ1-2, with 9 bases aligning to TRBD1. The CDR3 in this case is CASSLSGTGLGGYTF. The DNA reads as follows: TGTGCCAGCAGTTTATCCGGGACAGGGCTAGGTGGCTACACCTTC.